The entry below describes one TCR beta chain. Its antigen has not been determined. A junction boundary mismatches the germline segment, possibly from a read error. These data are taken from a study of CD8+CD57+ T cells in acquired aplastic anemia (dated by TCRdb to 2016 to 2019). Some background on the complete study: A mean of 3.2 ug of DNA, ranging from roughly 0.2 to 27.4 ug, was extracted from sorted CD4+ and CD8+ cells. CD8+CD57+ expansion was defined as a frequency above the mean frequency observed in healthy subjects. Here is what the overall study found, with its caveats: No significant difference in CD8+ Simpson's diversity was found between patients and healthy controls (P=0.060). Approximately 31 CD8+ CDR3 sequences were found in both patients and controls but appeared to be highly expressed in patients and within the immunodominant clones of the patients.

Including the terminal cysteine and phenylalanine, the CDR3 comprises 12 residues. Of the read, only the CDR3 DNA is kept; its 36 bases are in frame from base 1. The germline V gene supplies CDR1 SGHTA and CDR2 FQGTGA. TCR beta VDJ combination and CDR3 sequence profiling used genomic DNA as the template. An Illumina HiSeq 2000 was used for TCR repertoire sequencing. In the source study's methods: TRBV/TRBJ rearrangement plots, CDR3 size and DJ length profiles, and Simpson's diversity index were used to assess repertoires. The immunodominant clone was defined as the most abundant DNA sequence in deep sequencing data. CDR3 amino acid sequences were screened for sharing across subjects and were compared with published repertoires and the VDJdb database. The public reads were quality trimmed at Q25 with fastp and then assembled into clones with MiXCR by TCRdb, keeping productive beta chains. Duplicate CDR3 protein sequences are folded into a single record with the most common DNA and genes. These V and J calls rely on TCRdb rather than the paper's analysis. For this sample there are approximately 250,000 distinct CDR3 sequences; roughly 82% appear just once. The top ten clonotypes cover approximately 42% of the sample.

The patients picked for sequencing were ones in whom flow cytometry had shown an expansion of CD8+CD57+ cells. Every patient had a diagnosis of severe acquired aplastic anemia based on International Study of Aplastic Anemia and Agranulocytosis and Camitta criteria. No patient had received any therapy when blood was sampled. The study deep-sequenced TCR repertoires of sorted CD4+ and CD8+ blood T cells from severe aplastic anemia patients and healthy subjects. Patients were enrolled in the USA under clinicaltrials.gov protocols 00001620, 01623167, 00001397, 00071045, 00081523 and 00961064. Ficoll-Paque density gradient centrifugation was used to isolate peripheral blood mononuclear cells. Before DNA extraction, CD4+ and CD8+ T cells were sorted by FACS or by magnetic beads.

The receptor comes from a human donor with aplastic anemia. This chain is built from TRBV7-3 and TRBJ2-4, and TRBD2 matches 8 of the central bases. Sequenced: sorted CD4+, CD8+, or CD8+CD57+ T cells (not recorded which) from PBMCs. The CDR3 protein: CASRVAKRGYYF. DNA sequence: TGTGCCAGCAGAGTAGCTAAGCGGGGGTACTACTTT.